This TCR beta chain was retrieved from a study of control samples from healthy donors and cancer patients. The table came from immunoSEQ multiplex PCR; TCRdb's copy has only in-frame clones and leaves some out. The sample consists of about 130,000 clones, around 94% of them appearing once. CDR1 and CDR2 from the germline V gene are SGHRS and YFSETQ. V was pared by 0 bases and J by 5 bases, with 8 bases between. CDR3 length equals 13 residues. J is TRBJ1-1 and V is TRBV5-1, with D perhaps TRBD1 (5 bases). Sequenced input: PBMCs. The source of this sequence is an elderly man with head and neck cancer. The DNA of the CDR3 is TGCGCCAGCAGCTTGGTACAGGAAACTGAAGCTTTCTTT. Its translation is CASSLVQETEAFF.